The entry below gives a single T cell receptor (beta chain) sequence along with its context. Method: immunoSEQ multiplex PCR; TCRdb's copy keeps in-frame clones and lacks some. Of 65,000 to 75,000 clones listed, 70% to 90% were seen once; the top ten hold about 1%. The entry originates in a study of OX40 agonist ivuxolimab in advanced cancers. The CDR3 runs 13 residues. The germline gives CDR1 MGHRA, CDR2 YSYEKL. This receptor was obtained from an adult with an advanced solid tumor such as melanoma, head and neck, liver or kidney cancer. The chain employs TRBV4-1 and TRBJ2-5; D possibly matches TRBD1 or TRBD2 (5 bases each). The DNA matches TRBJ2-7 better at its end, which makes the J call doubtful. The sequenced sample was CD4+ or CD8+ T cells sorted from blood, obtained in a trial of the OX40 agonist ivuxolimab. CDR3 residues: CASSHRDRAEQYF. CDR3 nucleotides: TGCGCCAGCAGCCATAGGGACCGGGCCGAGCAGTACTTC.